The 32 T cell receptor beta chains in this list originate from one sample, sequenced in a study of CD8+ T cells in alopecia areata. Treatment indicated: oral pan-JAK inhibitor, 5-10 mg twice daily. Extraction of RNA preceded its reverse transcription into cDNA, which served as the sequencing template. This table comes from immunoSEQ multiplex PCR, and its TCRdb copy is limited to in-frame clones, with some not included. The sample holds about 200,000 clones, under 40% seen once. Here the sequenced sample was CD4+ T cells sorted from blood, taken between weeks 30 and 35, from a patient treated with tofacitinib. The receptors derive from a human donor with alopecia areata.

This rearrangement joins TRBV7-3 to TRBJ2-3; 11 bases map to TRBD2. This CDR3 contains 16 residues. Germline CDR1 SGHTA, CDR2 FQGTGA. V lost 6 bases and J lost 2; bases outside the gene matches: 7. The CDR3 region has the DNA TGTGCCAGCAGTCTCCGACTAGCGGGGCCCACAGATACGCAGTATTTT. Amino acids: CASSLRLAGPTDTQYF.

This clone has more than one count but fewer than ten. The chain employs TRBV29-1 and TRBJ1-1, with 8 bases matching TRBD1. This CDR3 is built from 11 residues. The germline gives CDR1 SQVTM, CDR2 ANQGSEA. Trimming removed 8 bases from V and 5 bases from J; junction bases left unmatched: 4. The CDR3 reads CSWTGITEAFF. The CDR3 DNA is TGCAGCTGGACAGGGATTACTGAAGCTTTCTTT.

A few counts support this clone. The chain links TRBV9 to TRBJ1-2, with TRBD1 identical over 7 bases. Germline V gives CDR1 SGDLS, CDR2 YYNGEE. The CDR3 covers 14 residues. V shed 6 bases, J shed 6 bases, and the junction held 11 bases outside the gene matches. The CDR3 region has the DNA TGTGCCAGCACCGGGACAGCCCTCCGGGATGGCTACACCTTC. It encodes CASTGTALRDGYTF.

This chain connects TRBV10-3 to TRBJ1-2, with TRBD1 as a possible D gene (5 bases). Germline values: CDR1 ENHRY, CDR2 SYGVKD. The V gene lost 3 bases and the J gene lost 4 bases, with 9 bases spanning the gap. The CDR3 contains 13 residues. For the CDR3, the DNA is TGTGCCATCAGTGACGGGGCGTCCTATGGCTACACCTTC. Residues: CAISDGASYGYTF.

The table lists this clone with a few counts. CDR3 amino acids: CASSFSSYEKLFF. The CDR3 DNA reads TGTGCCAGCAGCTTCAGCAGCTATGAAAAACTGTTTTTT. The J gene is TRBJ1-4, the V gene TRBV7-9; D not resolved. Deletions cut 3 bases from V and 6 bases from J, with 8 bases between. The CDR3 totals 13 residues. CDR1 SEHNR and CDR2 FQNEAQ come from the germline V gene (reference sequence). The full variable domain, rest sourced from reference TRBV7-9 and TRBJ1-4, is DTGVSQNPRHKITKRGQNVTFRCDPISEHNRLYWYRQTLGQGPEFLTYFQNEAQLEKSRLLSDRFSAERPKGSFSTLEIQRTEQGDSAMYLCASSFSSYEKLFFGSGTQLSVL.

This chain uses TRBV10-3 with TRBJ1-4; unclear D gene. From germline, CDR1 is ENHRY and CDR2 SYGVKD. CDR3 size: 13 residues. The V gene lost 4 bases and the J gene lost 0 bases, with 3 bases spanning the gap. CDR3 bases: TGTGCCATCAGTGTTGCAACTAATGAAAAACTGTTTTTT. It encodes CAISVATNEKLFF.

V gene TRBV4-1 combines with J gene TRBJ1-1; 7 bases agree with TRBD1. V was pared by 1 base and J by 0 bases, with 17 bases of the junction left unmatched. This CDR3 is 20 amino acids long. Germline V gene lookup returns CDR1 MGHRA and CDR2 YSYEKL. CDR3 bases: TGCGCCAGCAGCCAAGTGTGGGTACGAGCAGGGGGAGATCTGAACACTGAAGCTTTCTTT. The encoded protein is CASSQVWVRAGGDLNTEAFF.

This clone was seen a handful of times. V gene TRBV29-1 combines with J gene TRBJ1-3; TRBD1 aligns across 10 bases. CDR1 and CDR2 (germline): SQVTM, ANQGSEA. This CDR3 is built from 12 residues. Unmatched junction bases numbered 5, after V lost 7 bases and J lost 8 bases. The CDR3 DNA reads TGCAGCGCCCGGGACAGGGGACACACCATATATTTT. Protein: CSARDRGHTIYF.

V and J are TRBV6-5 and TRBJ2-1; 11 bases are shared with TRBD2. The germline CDR1 and CDR2 sequences are MNHEY and SVGAGI. Trimming removed 6 bases from V and 3 bases from J; junction bases left unmatched: 4. The CDR3 spans 15 residues. CDR3 sequence reads: CASRVGTSGYNEQFF. The CDR3 DNA reads TGTGCCAGCAGGGTCGGGACTAGCGGCTACAATGAGCAGTTCTTC.

This clone occurred a few times. The V call is TRBV6-6, the J call TRBJ1-1; 7 bases agree with TRBD1. The ends lost 2 bases at V and 11 bases at J; junction bases unmatched: 14. Germline lookup yields CDR1 MNHNY and CDR2 SVGAGI (reference sequence). The CDR3 extends over 15 amino acids. The CDR3 DNA is TGTGCCAGCAGTTACCAAGAAGAGGGGGCCAGTAAGGCTTTCTTT. Amino acids: CASSYQEEGASKAFF.

The genes are TRBV7-9 and TRBJ1-1, with D possibly being TRBD1 (5 bases). V shed 0 bases and J shed 2 bases, with 10 bases lying between them. Germline assignment: CDR1 SEHNR and CDR2 FQNEAQ (reference sequence). The CDR3 is 15 residues long. The CDR3 sequence is CASSLARGRNTEAFF. Written as DNA, the CDR3 is TGTGCCAGCAGCTTAGCCCGGGGACGAAACACTGAAGCTTTCTTT.

This clone came up a few times. The V call is TRBV7-9, the J call TRBJ1-5, with 7 positions matching TRBD1. Germline CDR1 SEHNR, CDR2 FQNEAQ (reference sequence). Germline trimming cut 3 bases from V and 3 bases from J; bases unmatched to any gene: 5. This CDR3 is built from 15 residues. This chain's CDR3 is CASSLHRGDNQPQHF. CDR3 bases: TGTGCCAGCAGCTTGCACAGGGGCGACAATCAGCCCCAGCATTTT.

This clone was observed at least ten times. The chain has TRBV9 and TRBJ1-2; tentative D call: TRBD1 (6 bases). Germline values: CDR1 SGDLS, CDR2 YYNGEE. Trimming took 0 bases from V and 3 from J, leaving 9 bases between them. The CDR3 contains 14 residues. The CDR3 sequence: CASSVGRGDYGYTF. The CDR3 DNA is TGTGCCAGCAGCGTAGGAAGGGGGGACTATGGCTACACCTTC.

V is TRBV14 and J is TRBJ1-2; no firm D call. Germline V lookup: CDR1 SGHDN, CDR2 FVKESK. Trimming took off 4 bases at V and 4 bases at J, with 10 bases between the two ends. The CDR3 runs to 13 residues. CDR3 loop: CASSLTASYGYTF. The CDR3 nucleotides read TGTGCCAGCAGCCTGACGGCTAGCTATGGCTACACCTTC.

This clone has only one observation. V and J are TRBV30 and TRBJ2-5; D perhaps matches TRBD2 (5 bases). This CDR3 contains 13 residues. Germline assignment: CDR1 GTSNPN and CDR2 SVGIG (reference sequence). V was trimmed by 2 bases and J by 5 bases, leaving 12 bases between them. CDR3 nucleotide sequence: TGTGCCTGGAGTAGTATAGCGAGGGAGACCCAGTACTTC. Translated: CAWSSIARETQYF.

This chain connects TRBV7-2 to TRBJ2-7; possibly TRBD2 for D (6 bases). The CDR3 length is 13 residues. V gave up 5 bases and J gave up 1 base, with 9 bases separating them. The germline V gene encodes CDR1 SGHTA and CDR2 FQGNSA. CDR3 DNA: TGTGCCAGCAGCCCCGCGGGGTCCTACGAGCAGTACTTC. This translates into CASSPAGSYEQYF. Full variable domain (remainder filled in from reference TRBV7-2 and TRBJ2-7): GAGVSQSPSNKVTEKGKDVELRCDPISGHTALYWYRQSLGQGLEFLIYFQGNSAPDKSGLPSDRFSAERTGGSVSTLTIQRTQQEDSAVYLCASSPAGSYEQYFGPGTRLTVT.

The rearrangement uses TRBV25-1 and TRBJ1-1, with D uncertain. This CDR3 comprises 15 residues. V shed 8 bases and J shed 3 bases, with 19 bases lying between them. Germline values: CDR1 MGHDK, CDR2 SYGVNS. CDR3 coding DNA: TGTGCCAGCTTGAGTATTGGTACGTGGTACACTGAAGCTTTCTTT. Amino acids: CASLSIGTWYTEAFF.

The V call is TRBV5-6, the J call TRBJ2-3; D gene uncertain. The CDR3 has 12 residues. Trimming removed 1 base from V and 4 bases from J, with 4 bases in between. In germline, CDR1 is SGHDT, CDR2 YYEEEE. The CDR3 spells CASSLFPDTQYF. The CDR3 DNA reads TGTGCCAGCAGCTTGTTCCCAGATACGCAGTATTTT.

The chain has TRBV10-3 and TRBJ1-2, with no clear D. This CDR3 spans 15 amino acids. Trimming stripped 2 bases from V and 5 bases from J, with 15 bases between. The germline V gene has CDR1 ENHRY and CDR2 SYGVKD. CDR3 DNA: TGTGCCATCAGTGAGGAAGCCTTGCCCATATATGGCTACACCTTC. Protein: CAISEEALPIYGYTF.

V is TRBV29-1 and J is TRBJ2-2; TRBD1 agrees at 10 bases. Germline V gene data show CDR1 as SQVTM and CDR2 as ANQGSEA. This CDR3 comprises 17 residues. V lost 1 base and J lost 4; bases outside the gene matches: 9. CDR3 in DNA: TGCAGCGTTGAAGTACGGGGGACAGGGGTACGCACCGGGGAGCTGTTTTTT. Amino acid sequence: CSVEVRGTGVRTGELFF.

This clone was counted between two and nine times. The chain has TRBV19 and TRBJ2-1; no definite D call. Germline V gene lookup returns CDR1 LNHDA and CDR2 SQIVND (reference sequence). CDR3 length equals 15 residues. The V end was cut by 8 bases, the J end by 6 bases, with 20 bases between. CDR3 sequence reads: CASQIIPALVNEQFF. Here the CDR3 DNA reads TGTGCCAGTCAAATCATACCAGCGCTCGTCAATGAGCAGTTCTTC.

V is TRBV2 and J is TRBJ1-1; TRBD1 agrees at 7 bases. The CDR3 extends over 13 amino acids. CDR1 SNHLY and CDR2 FYNNEI come from the germline V gene. J gave up 8 bases and V 5 bases, and 8 bases lay outside the gene matches. The CDR3 bases are TGTGCCAGCAGTAGGGGACAGAACTCGGAAGCTTTCTTT. This translates into CASSRGQNSEAFF.

This chain uses TRBV19 with TRBJ1-2; possible D gene TRBD1, 5 bases. Germline CDR1 and CDR2: LNHDA and SQIVND (reference sequence). The CDR3 runs 13 residues. With 6 bases removed from V and 4 bases from J, the gap between germline ends came to 12 bases. The DNA for the CDR3 is TGTGCCAGTAGCCGACAGTTCCTCTATGGCTACACCTTC. This codes for CASSRQFLYGYTF.

A few counts support this clone. The chain is built from TRBV7-9 and TRBJ1-1; 9 bases fit TRBD1. The CDR3 is 14 residues long. V shed 1 base and J 5 bases; nucleotides not matched to a gene: 2. Germline CDR1 and CDR2: SEHNR and FQNEAQ (reference sequence). The CDR3 region is CASSLGGQGTEAFF. CDR3 DNA sequence: TGTGCCAGCAGCTTAGGTGGACAGGGGACTGAAGCTTTCTTT.

This rearrangement joins TRBV10-3 to TRBJ2-7; a possible D gene is TRBD1 (6 bases). Germline CDR1 and CDR2: ENHRY and SYGVKD. The CDR3 runs to 16 residues. Between the trimmed V and J ends, which lost 3 bases and 0 bases, there was a span of 15 bases. As DNA, the CDR3 is TGTGCCATCAGTGACCCCGAGGGGGTGAGCTCCTACGAGCAGTACTTC. This codes for CAISDPEGVSSYEQYF.

V gene TRBV5-4 combines with J gene TRBJ1-1; 11 bases are a match to TRBD1. The trim removed 4 bases at V and 3 bases at J, leaving 8 bases unmatched. Germline V gives CDR1 SGHNT, CDR2 YYREEE (reference sequence). This CDR3 contains 16 residues. CDR3 nucleotides: TGTGCCAGCAGCGCAAGCCGGGACAGGGGGGACACTGAAGCTTTCTTT. The encoded protein is CASSASRDRGDTEAFF.

This chain joins TRBV12-5 and TRBJ2-1; 10 nucleotides line up with TRBD2. The trim removed 3 bases at V and 12 bases at J, leaving 8 bases unmatched. Germline lookup yields CDR1 LGHNT and CDR2 FRNRAP. The CDR3 contains 14 residues. CDR3 amino acids: CASGFRASGGSQFF. In nucleotides, the CDR3 is TGTGCTAGTGGTTTTCGGGCTAGCGGGGGTTCGCAGTTCTTC.

This chain links TRBV27 with TRBJ2-3, with D perhaps matching TRBD2 (5 bases). This CDR3 is 15 amino acids long. The germline V gene encodes CDR1 MNHEY and CDR2 SMNVEV (reference sequence). Trimming took 2 bases from V and 1 from J, leaving 10 bases between them. As DNA, the CDR3 is TGTGCCAGCAGTTTAAGGCTAGCCCGCACAGATACGCAGTATTTT. Protein: CASSLRLARTDTQYF.

CDR3 DNA: TGTGCCTGGAGGACAGCAGGGGGGAGCCAGCCCCAGCATTTT. Its protein product is CAWRTAGGSQPQHF. This rearrangement joins TRBV30 to TRBJ1-5, with 7 positions matching TRBD1. CDR3 length: 14 amino acids. Germline V CDR1 and CDR2: GTSNPN, SVGIG (reference sequence). Trimming cost V 3 bases and J 7 bases; bases outside gene matches: 9.

The chain has TRBV5-1 and TRBJ2-3; tentative D call: TRBD2 (6 bases). Germline CDR1 and CDR2: SGHRS and YFSETQ. The CDR3 contains 15 residues. V was trimmed by 4 bases and J by 2 bases, leaving 14 bases between them. The CDR3 region is CASSGGTTATDTQYF. CDR3 in DNA: TGCGCCAGCAGCGGAGGGACGACGGCCACAGATACGCAGTATTTT.

This clone was observed a few times. The chain is built from TRBV30 and TRBJ1-2; D may be TRBD1 (6 bases). This CDR3 has 14 residues. Germline CDR1 and CDR2: GTSNPN and SVGIG (reference sequence). Trimming pared 4 bases from V and 3 bases from J, leaving 15 bases between. The CDR3 sequence: CAWKKRGSDYGYTF. Here the CDR3 DNA reads TGTGCCTGGAAAAAGAGGGGGTCGGACTATGGCTACACCTTC.

This clone has at least ten counts. The gene calls are TRBV7-2 and TRBJ2-1; tentatively, D is TRBD2 (7 bases). The V end was cut by 6 bases, the J end by 9 bases, with 21 bases between. Germline lookup yields CDR1 SGHTA and CDR2 FQGNSA. The CDR3 spans 15 residues. DNA for the CDR3: TGTGCCAGCAGAAGTAGGGGGGGGCTACTGAGTGAGCAGTTCTTC. This sequence encodes CASRSRGGLLSEQFF.